This TCR beta chain was obtained from a study of blood T cell repertoires in COVID-19. This clone has just one count. Per the authors' pipeline: Estimation of nucleated cell counts was performed using reference gene primer amplification. Sequencing was performed with immunoSEQ multiplex PCR; in TCRdb, only in-frame clones are kept and a portion is missing. V and J calls and clone size are those listed in that table; D and trimming were worked out from the DNA. Here the sample spans 250,000 to 300,000 clones, roughly nine tenths being singletons. The sequencing input was PBMCs or T cells enriched from blood (not recorded which). This clonotype originated in a human donor in a cohort exposed to, infected with or recovered from COVID-19 (not recorded which). The donor label of this sample is uncertain.

The CDR3 bases are TGTGCCTGGAGCCGGGTGGAGAACACTGAAGCTTTCTTT. Its protein product is CAWSRVENTEAFF. This rearrangement joins TRBV30 to TRBJ1-1; D gene ambiguous. Germline V gene data show CDR1 as GTSNPN and CDR2 as SVGIG (reference sequence). CDR3 length: 13 amino acids. The V end was cut by 3 bases, the J end by 1 base, with 9 bases between.